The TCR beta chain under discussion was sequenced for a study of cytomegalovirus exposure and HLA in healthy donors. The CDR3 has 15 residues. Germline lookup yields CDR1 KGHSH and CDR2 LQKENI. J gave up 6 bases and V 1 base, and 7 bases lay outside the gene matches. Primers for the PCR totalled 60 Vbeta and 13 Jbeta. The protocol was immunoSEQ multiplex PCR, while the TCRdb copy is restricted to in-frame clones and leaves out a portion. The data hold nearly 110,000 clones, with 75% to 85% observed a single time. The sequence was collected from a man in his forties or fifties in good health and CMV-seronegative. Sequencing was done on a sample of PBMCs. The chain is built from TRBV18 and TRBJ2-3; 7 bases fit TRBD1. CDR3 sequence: CASSPRRDSFDTQYF. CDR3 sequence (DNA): TGTGCCAGCTCACCACGACGGGACAGCTTCGATACGCAGTATTTT.